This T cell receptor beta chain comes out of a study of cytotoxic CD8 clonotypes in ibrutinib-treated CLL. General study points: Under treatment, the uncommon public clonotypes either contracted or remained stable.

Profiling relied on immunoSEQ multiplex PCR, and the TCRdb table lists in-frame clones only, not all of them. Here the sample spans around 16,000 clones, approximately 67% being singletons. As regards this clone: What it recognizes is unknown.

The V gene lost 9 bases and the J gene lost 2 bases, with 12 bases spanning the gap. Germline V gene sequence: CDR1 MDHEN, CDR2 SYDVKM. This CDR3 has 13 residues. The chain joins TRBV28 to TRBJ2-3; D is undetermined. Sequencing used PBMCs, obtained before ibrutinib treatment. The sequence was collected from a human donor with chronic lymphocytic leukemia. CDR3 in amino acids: CASKAATTDTQYF. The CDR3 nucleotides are TGTGCCAGTAAGGCGGCCACCACAGATACGCAGTATTTT.